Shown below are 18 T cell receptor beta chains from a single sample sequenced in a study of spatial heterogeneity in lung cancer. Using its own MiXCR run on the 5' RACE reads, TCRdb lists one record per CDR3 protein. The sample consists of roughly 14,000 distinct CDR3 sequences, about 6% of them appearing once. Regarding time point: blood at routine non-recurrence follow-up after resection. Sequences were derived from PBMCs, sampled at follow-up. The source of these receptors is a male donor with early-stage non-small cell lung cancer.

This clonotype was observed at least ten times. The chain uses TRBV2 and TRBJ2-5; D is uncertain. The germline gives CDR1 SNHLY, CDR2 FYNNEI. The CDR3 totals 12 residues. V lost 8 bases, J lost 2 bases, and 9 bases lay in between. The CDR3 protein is CASGTDQETQYF. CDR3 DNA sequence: TGTGCCAGCGGAACGGATCAAGAGACCCAGTACTTC.

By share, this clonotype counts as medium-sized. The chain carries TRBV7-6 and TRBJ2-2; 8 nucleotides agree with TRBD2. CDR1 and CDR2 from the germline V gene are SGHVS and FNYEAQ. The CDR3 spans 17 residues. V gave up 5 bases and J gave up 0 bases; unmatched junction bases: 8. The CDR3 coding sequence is TGTGCCAGCAGCCCGCCCCTAGCGGGCGCGAACACCGGGGAGCTGTTTTTT. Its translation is CASSPPLAGANTGELFF.

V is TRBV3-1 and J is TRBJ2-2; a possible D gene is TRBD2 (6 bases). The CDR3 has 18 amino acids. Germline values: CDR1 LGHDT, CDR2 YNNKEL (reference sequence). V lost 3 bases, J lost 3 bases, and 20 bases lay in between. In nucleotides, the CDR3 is TGTGCCAGCAGCCATCCCCCAGGGACTTCGGAGGACACCGGGGAGCTGTTTTTT. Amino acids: CASSHPPGTSEDTGELFF.

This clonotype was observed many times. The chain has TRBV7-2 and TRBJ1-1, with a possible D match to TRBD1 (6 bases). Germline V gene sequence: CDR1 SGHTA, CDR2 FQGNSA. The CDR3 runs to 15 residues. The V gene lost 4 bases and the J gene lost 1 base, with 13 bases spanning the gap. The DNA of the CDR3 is TGTGCCAGCAGCTCCAGGGGCCGGGAGAACACTGAAGCTTTCTTT. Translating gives CASSSRGRENTEAFF.

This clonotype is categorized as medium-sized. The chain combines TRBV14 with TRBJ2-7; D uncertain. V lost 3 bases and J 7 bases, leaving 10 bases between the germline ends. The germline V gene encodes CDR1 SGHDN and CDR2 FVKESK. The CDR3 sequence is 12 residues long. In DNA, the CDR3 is TGTGCCAGCAGCCACAGGCCTCGGGAGCAGTACTTC. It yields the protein CASSHRPREQYF.

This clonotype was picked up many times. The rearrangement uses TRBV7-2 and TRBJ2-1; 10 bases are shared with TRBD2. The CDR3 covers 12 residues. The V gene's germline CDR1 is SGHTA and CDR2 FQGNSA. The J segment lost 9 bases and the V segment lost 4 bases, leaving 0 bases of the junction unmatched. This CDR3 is CASSSSGSEQFF. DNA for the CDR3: TGTGCCAGCAGCTCTAGCGGGAGTGAGCAGTTCTTC.

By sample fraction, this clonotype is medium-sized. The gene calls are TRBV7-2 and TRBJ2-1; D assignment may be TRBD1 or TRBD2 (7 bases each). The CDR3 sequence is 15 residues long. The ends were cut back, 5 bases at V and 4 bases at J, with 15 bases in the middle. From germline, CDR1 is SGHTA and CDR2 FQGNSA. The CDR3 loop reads CASSESGDRYNEQFF. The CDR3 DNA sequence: TGTGCCAGCAGCGAAAGCGGGGACAGATACAATGAGCAGTTCTTC.

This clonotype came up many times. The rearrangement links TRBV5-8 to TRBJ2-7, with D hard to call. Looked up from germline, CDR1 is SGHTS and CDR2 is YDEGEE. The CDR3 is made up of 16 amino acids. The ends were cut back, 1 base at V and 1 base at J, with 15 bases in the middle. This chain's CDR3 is CASSLLWSWGSYEQYF. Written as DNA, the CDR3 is TGTGCCAGCAGCTTGCTGTGGTCCTGGGGATCCTACGAGCAGTACTTC.

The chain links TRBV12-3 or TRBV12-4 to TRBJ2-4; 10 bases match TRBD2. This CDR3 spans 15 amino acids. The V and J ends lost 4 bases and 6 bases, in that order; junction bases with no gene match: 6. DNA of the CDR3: TGTGCCAGCAGTTCTCTAGCGGGAGATGGAAACATTCAGTACTTC. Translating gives CASSSLAGDGNIQYF.

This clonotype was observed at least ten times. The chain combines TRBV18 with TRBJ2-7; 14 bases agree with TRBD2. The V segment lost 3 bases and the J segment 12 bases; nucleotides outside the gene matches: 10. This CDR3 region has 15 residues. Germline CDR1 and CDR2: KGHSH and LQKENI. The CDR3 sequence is CASSPGTSGSEVLYF. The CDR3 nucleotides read TGTGCCAGCTCACCCGGGACTAGCGGGAGTGAGGTCCTGTACTTC. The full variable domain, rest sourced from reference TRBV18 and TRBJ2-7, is NAGVMQNPRHLVRRRGQEARLRCSPMKGHSHVYWYRQLPEEGLKFMVYLQKENIIDESGMPKERFSAEFPKEGPSILRIQQVVRGDSAAYFCASSPGTSGSEVLYFGPGTRLTVT.

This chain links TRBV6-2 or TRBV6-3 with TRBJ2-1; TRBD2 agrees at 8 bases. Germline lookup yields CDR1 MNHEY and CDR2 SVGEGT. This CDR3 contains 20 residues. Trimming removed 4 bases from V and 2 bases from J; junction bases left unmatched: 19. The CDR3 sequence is CASSSQPPPGLAPAYNEQFF. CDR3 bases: TGTGCCAGCAGTTCCCAGCCCCCGCCCGGACTAGCCCCCGCCTACAATGAGCAGTTCTTC.

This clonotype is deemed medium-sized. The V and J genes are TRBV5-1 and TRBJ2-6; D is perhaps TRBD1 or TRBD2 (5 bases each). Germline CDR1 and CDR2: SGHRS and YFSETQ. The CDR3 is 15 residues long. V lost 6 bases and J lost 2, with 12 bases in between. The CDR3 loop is CASTLGVPGANVLTF. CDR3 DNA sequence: TGCGCCAGCACCCTGGGGGTACCTGGGGCCAACGTCCTGACTTTC.

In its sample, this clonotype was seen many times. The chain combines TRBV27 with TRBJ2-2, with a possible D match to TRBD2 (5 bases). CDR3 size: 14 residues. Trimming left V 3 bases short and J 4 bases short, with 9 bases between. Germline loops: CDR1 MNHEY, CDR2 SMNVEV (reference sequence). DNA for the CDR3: TGTGCCAGCAGTTTCAGCGGACTCACCGGGGAGCTGTTTTTT. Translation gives CASSFSGLTGELFF.

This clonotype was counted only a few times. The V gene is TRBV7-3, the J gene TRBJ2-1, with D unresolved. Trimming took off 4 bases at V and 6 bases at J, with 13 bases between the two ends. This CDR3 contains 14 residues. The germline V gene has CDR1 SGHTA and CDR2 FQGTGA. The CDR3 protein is CASSSTYSGNEQFF. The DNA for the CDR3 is TGTGCCAGCAGCTCAACCTACTCGGGCAATGAGCAGTTCTTC.

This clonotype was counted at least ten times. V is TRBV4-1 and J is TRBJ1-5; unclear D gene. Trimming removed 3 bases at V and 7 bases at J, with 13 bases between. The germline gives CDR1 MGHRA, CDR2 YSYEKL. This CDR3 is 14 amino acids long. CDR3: CASSQREIIQPQHF. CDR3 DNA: TGCGCCAGCAGCCAGAGGGAAATCATACAGCCCCAGCATTTT.

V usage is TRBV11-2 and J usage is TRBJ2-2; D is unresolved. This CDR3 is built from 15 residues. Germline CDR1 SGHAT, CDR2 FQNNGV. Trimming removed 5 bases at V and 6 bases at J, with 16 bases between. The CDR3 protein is CASSPLASWSGELFF. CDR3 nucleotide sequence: TGTGCCAGCAGCCCATTAGCAAGTTGGTCCGGGGAGCTGTTTTTT.

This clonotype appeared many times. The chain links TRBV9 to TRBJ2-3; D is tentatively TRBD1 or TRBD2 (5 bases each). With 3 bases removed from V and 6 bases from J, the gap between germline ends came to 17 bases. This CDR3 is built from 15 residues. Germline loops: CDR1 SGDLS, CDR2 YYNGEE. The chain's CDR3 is CASSATGTFPDTQYF. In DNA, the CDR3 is TGTGCCAGCAGCGCTACGGGGACCTTTCCGGATACGCAGTATTTT.

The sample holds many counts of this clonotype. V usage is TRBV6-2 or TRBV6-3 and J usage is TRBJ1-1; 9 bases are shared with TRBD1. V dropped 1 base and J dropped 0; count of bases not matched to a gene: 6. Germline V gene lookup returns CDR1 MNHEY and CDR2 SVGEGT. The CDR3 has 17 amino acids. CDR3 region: CASSYLPGQGMNTEAFF. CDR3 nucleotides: TGTGCCAGCAGTTACTTACCGGGACAGGGAATGAACACTGAAGCTTTCTTT.